The T cell receptor beta chain under discussion was sequenced for a study of cytomegalovirus exposure and HLA in healthy donors. Remarks on this clone: The antigen is unknown. Germline and junction disagree at one end, which may indicate a read error.

Regarding the study as a whole: A later analysis found that most CMV-associated TCR beta chains appeared HLA-restricted.

Both 60 Vbeta primers and 13 Jbeta primers went into the PCR. Libraries were prepared by immunoSEQ multiplex PCR; TCRdb keeps only in-frame clonotypes and omits some of them. The table includes 150,000 to 200,000 clones, under 80% detected once. CDR1 SGHTA and CDR2 FQGNSA come from the germline V gene. CDR3 size: 16 residues. Source material: PBMCs. The chain couples TRBV7-2 to TRBJ1-4; 7 nucleotides agree with TRBD1. This clonotype originated in a woman in her thirties in good health and CMV-seropositive. This CDR3 reads CASSIAMAGGNEKLFF. The CDR3 bases are TGTGCCAGCAGCATAGCTATGGCAGGGGGTAATGAAAAACTGTTTTTT.